Below, 20 T cell receptor beta chains from the same sample are listed, as sequenced in a study of PD-1 blockade in classical Hodgkin lymphoma. Following autologous stem cell transplantation, relapse occurred in every patient, and exposure to brentuximab vedotin varied. Assay used: immunoSEQ multiplex PCR; TCRdb lists only in-frame clones, some missing. Of 29,000 or so clones listed, approximately 74% were seen once; the top ten hold roughly 3%. This specimen was peripheral blood mononuclear cells (PBMCs), taken before the second cycle of nivolumab. The receptors were gathered from a human donor with classical Hodgkin lymphoma.

The chain couples TRBV28 to TRBJ2-5, with D uncertain. Germline CDR1 is MDHEN and CDR2 is SYDVKM. V dropped 7 bases and J dropped 0 bases, with 12 bases sitting between them. This CDR3 has 14 amino acids. Here the CDR3 DNA reads TGTGCCAGCAATCTTGGGCAGAACCAAGAGACCCAGTACTTC. Amino acid sequence: CASNLGQNQETQYF.

The table lists this clone with a count of one. V usage is TRBV29-1 and J usage is TRBJ1-3; the match to TRBD1 covers 7 bases. CDR3 length: 17 amino acids. Germline values: CDR1 SQVTM, CDR2 ANQGSEA. V was pared by 4 bases and J by 0 bases, with 12 bases of the junction left unmatched. The CDR3 is CSVVLKGATSSGNTIYF. The CDR3 bases are TGCAGCGTTGTGCTGAAGGGGGCAACGAGCTCTGGAAACACCATATATTTT.

This clone was seen only a few times. The chain employs TRBV19 and TRBJ2-5; possible D gene TRBD1, 5 bases. The V gene's germline CDR1 is LNHDA and CDR2 SQIVND (reference sequence). With 6 bases removed from V and 13 bases from J, the gap between germline ends came to 15 bases. This CDR3 is built from 11 residues. In DNA form, the CDR3 reads TGTGCCAGTAGCGTATCCACCAGGGTGTACTTC. This encodes CASSVSTRVYF.

The chain joins TRBV5-1 to TRBJ1-5, with 8 bases identical to TRBD1. This CDR3 has 15 amino acids. The germline V gene encodes CDR1 SGHRS and CDR2 YFSETQ. The V gene end was trimmed by 4 bases and the J gene end by 6 bases; junction bases not matched to a gene: 9. CDR3 in DNA: TGCGCCAGCAGCCTAAATGGGACAGGCGTTCAGCCCCAGCATTTT. It translates to CASSLNGTGVQPQHF. Filled out from reference TRBV5-1 and TRBJ1-5, the complete variable domain reads KAGVTQTPRYLIKTRGQQVTLSCSPISGHRSVSWYQQTPGQGLQFLFEYFSETQRNKGNFPGRFSGRQFSNSRSEMNVSTLELGDSALYLCASSLNGTGVQPQHFGDGTRLSIL.

This clone has only a few counts. The J gene is TRBJ2-3, the V gene TRBV11-2; 7 bases are shared with TRBD1. V shed 5 bases and J 5 bases; nucleotides not matched to a gene: 19. The germline V gene encodes CDR1 SGHAT and CDR2 FQNNGV. This CDR3 is built from 18 residues. CDR3 nucleotide sequence: TGTGCCAGCAGCCCGACATCCCCGGACAGGCAAACAGGAGATACGCAGTATTTT. Translation: CASSPTSPDRQTGDTQYF.

In its sample, this clone ranks as medium-sized. This chain joins TRBV2 and TRBJ1-3; D may be TRBD1 (5 bases). CDR3 length equals 15 residues. CDR1 SNHLY and CDR2 FYNNEI come from the germline V gene. V was clipped by 2 bases and J by 4 bases, with 12 bases between them. The CDR3 reads CASSENGASGNTIYF. The CDR3 nucleotides read TGTGCCAGCAGTGAAAACGGGGCTTCAGGAAACACCATATATTTT.

This clone turned up a few times. DNA of the CDR3: TGTGCCAGCAGTGAAGGGACCCTATACGGCTACACCTTC. Translation: CASSEGTLYGYTF. The rearrangement links TRBV2 to TRBJ1-2; D gene ambiguous. CDR1 is SNHLY and CDR2 is FYNNEI in the germline V gene. This CDR3 has 13 residues. V dropped 1 base and J dropped 8 bases, with 11 bases sitting between them.

V usage is TRBV5-6 and J usage is TRBJ2-1; D is unresolved. Trimming took off 1 base at V and 6 bases at J, with 8 bases between the two ends. The CDR3 totals 13 residues. In germline, CDR1 is SGHDT, CDR2 YYEEEE. CDR3 DNA: TGTGCCAGCAGCTTGAGCCTGGGCAATGAGCAGTTCTTC. Amino acids: CASSLSLGNEQFF. The variable domain in full, with the rest retrieved from reference TRBV5-6 and TRBJ2-1, is DAGVTQSPTHLIKTRGQQVTLRCSPKSGHDTVSWYQQALGQGPQFIFQYYEEEERQRGNFPDRFSGHQFPNYSSELNVNALLLGDSALYLCASSLSLGNEQFFGPGTRLTVL.

This clone was seen more than once but under ten times. V usage is TRBV21-1 and J usage is TRBJ1-4; TRBD1 was called by the table and not checked on the DNA. TRBV21-1 is designated a pseudogene. The CDR3 consists of 15 residues. The DNA of the CDR3 is TGTGCCAGCAGCAAATGTGGACAGCATAATGAAAAACTGTTTTTT. Amino acids: CASSKCGQHNEKLFF.

Written as DNA, the CDR3 is TGTGCCAGCAGCACAGGACTATCGAACATTCAGTACTTC. This sequence encodes CASSTGLSNIQYF. This sequence joins TRBV6-5 and TRBJ2-4; TRBD2 is a possible D gene (6 bases). This CDR3 is built from 13 residues. V lost 6 bases to trimming and J lost 7 bases, with 13 bases between them. Germline V gene data show CDR1 as MNHEY and CDR2 as SVGAGI.

This chain connects TRBV7-3 to TRBJ2-7; weak D call: TRBD2 (6 bases). V shed 2 bases and J shed 2 bases, with 13 bases lying between them. The CDR3 is 15 residues long. The germline V gene encodes CDR1 SGHTA and CDR2 FQGTGA. The CDR3 sequence is CASSLRAGRTYEQYF. The CDR3 nucleotides are TGTGCCAGCAGCTTACGGGCAGGGAGGACCTACGAGCAGTACTTC.

The CDR3 region is CASSLAWGATEAFF. The CDR3 DNA reads as TGTGCCAGCAGCTTGGCCTGGGGGGCCACTGAAGCTTTCTTT. The chain recombines TRBV5-6 with TRBJ1-1; a weak D match, TRBD1 (6 bases). CDR1 is SGHDT, CDR2 YYEEEE, per germline. The CDR3 contains 14 residues. V gave up 0 bases and J gave up 4 bases, with 10 bases separating them.

The V and J genes are TRBV10-1 and TRBJ2-7, with D possibly TRBD1 on 6 matching bases. This CDR3 has 14 amino acids. V lost 4 bases and J 3 bases, leaving 13 bases between the germline ends. Germline loops: CDR1 WNHNN, CDR2 SYGVQD (reference sequence). DNA of the CDR3: TGCGCCAGCAGTGGGGACACTAGTGACTACGAGCAGTACTTC. Its translation: CASSGDTSDYEQYF.

J is TRBJ2-3 and V is TRBV7-9; a possible D gene is TRBD2 (5 bases). V lost 0 bases and J lost 3, with 13 bases in between. CDR1 is SEHNR and CDR2 is FQNEAQ in the germline V gene (reference sequence). The CDR3 loop spans 16 amino acids. In DNA form, the CDR3 reads TGTGCCAGCAGCTTAGCGGTCGGGGAGCTGACAGATACGCAGTATTTT. Its protein product is CASSLAVGELTDTQYF.

This chain connects TRBV6-1 to TRBJ2-7; D is unclear. V lost 6 bases and J lost 3, with 15 bases in between. CDR1 and CDR2 (germline): MNHNS, SASEGT. The length of the CDR3 is 14 residues. The CDR3 DNA reads TGTGCCAGCAGAGACGACGGATGGAACTACGAGCAGTACTTC. This encodes CASRDDGWNYEQYF.

CDR3 nucleotide sequence: TGCGCCAGCAGCTCGGGGGCGAATTCACCCCTCCACTTT. This encodes CASSSGANSPLHF. The V call is TRBV4-3, the J call TRBJ1-6; tentative D call: TRBD1 (6 bases). Trimming cost V 5 bases and J 7 bases, with 9 bases left between them. CDR1 is LGHNA and CDR2 is YSLEER in the germline V gene. The CDR3 is 13 residues long.

This chain joins TRBV7-2 and TRBJ2-1; D perhaps matches TRBD2 (6 bases). The germline V and J ends were trimmed by 1 base and 4 bases, with 8 bases remaining between them. Per germline, CDR1 SGHTA and CDR2 FQGNSA. The CDR3 covers 14 residues. The CDR3 loop is CASSLGTKYNEQFF. The DNA of the CDR3 is TGTGCCAGCAGCTTAGGGACTAAGTACAATGAGCAGTTCTTC.

The chain recombines TRBV27 with TRBJ1-1, with D tentatively TRBD1 (6 bases). This CDR3 contains 14 residues. V dropped 2 bases and J dropped 1 base, with 8 bases sitting between them. CDR1 MNHEY and CDR2 SMNVEV come from the germline V gene (reference sequence). The CDR3 region has the DNA TGTGCCAGCAGTTTAGCAGGGGCGAACACTGAAGCTTTCTTT. Translated: CASSLAGANTEAFF.

This chain joins TRBV30 and TRBJ2-2; 15 bases agree with TRBD2. J was trimmed by 5 bases and V by 4 bases; bases with no gene match: 11. Per germline, CDR1 GTSNPN and CDR2 SVGIG (reference sequence). The CDR3 loop spans 18 amino acids. The CDR3 nucleotides are TGTGCCTGGACCCCAGGGACTAGCGGGGGGCTGTGGACCGGGGAGCTGTTTTTT. The encoded protein is CAWTPGTSGGLWTGELFF.

The chain has TRBV10-3 and TRBJ2-5, with a tentative D call TRBD2 (6 bases). Trimming left V 8 bases short and J 3 bases short, with 10 bases between. Germline V gives CDR1 ENHRY, CDR2 SYGVKD. The CDR3 contains 12 residues. CDR3 residues: CAIGGEEETQYF. In DNA form, the CDR3 reads TGTGCCATCGGCGGGGAGGAAGAGACCCAGTACTTC.